What follows are 12 T cell receptor beta chains derived from one specimen sequenced in a study of T cells expressing NK-cell markers. From its re-call of the 5' RACE reads, TCRdb lists each CDR3 protein once, without DNA. The data show some 300,000 distinct CDR3 sequences, and the top ten clones hold about 0.4%. The sample taken for sequencing was blood T cells: a sorted CD56 or NKG2C T cell subset, CD4+ or CD8+ T cells, or bulk PBMC T cells (not recorded which). These receptor sequences come from a young man in good health.

The chain carries TRBV20-1 and TRBJ2-5. The germline V gene has CDR1 DFQATT and CDR2 SNEGSKA (reference sequence). The CDR3 contains 16 residues. CDR3 residues: CSASPSGLSLEETQYF.

The chain combines TRBV12-3 or TRBV12-4 with TRBJ2-1; lacking DNA, the TRBD2 call made by TCRdb goes unchecked. This CDR3 spans 17 amino acids. The CDR3 is CASTTIRPGLAYNEQFF.

The V and J genes are TRBV15 and TRBJ2-3; TCRdb selects TRBD1, and the lack of DNA leaves this call unchecked. The CDR3 has 14 residues. Per germline, CDR1 LNHNV and CDR2 YYDKDF (reference sequence). CDR3 loop: CATRPRGYTDTQYF.

The V call is TRBV18, the J call TRBJ1-1. The CDR3 runs to 13 residues. Germline CDR1 is KGHSH and CDR2 is LQKENI. The CDR3 loop is CASSEDMNTEAFF.

The genes are TRBV9 and TRBJ2-3; no DNA is available, so the TRBD2 call from TCRdb remains unchecked. The CDR3 is 16 residues long. Germline values: CDR1 SGDLS, CDR2 YYNGEE. Here the CDR3 reads CASSVIAGAVTDTQYF.

The chain joins TRBV6-2 or TRBV6-3 to TRBJ2-3. Per the germline V gene, CDR1 is MNHEY and CDR2 is SVGEGT. The CDR3 runs 13 residues. The CDR3 sequence: CASSYVSADTQYF.

This sequence joins TRBV4-1 and TRBJ2-3; TCRdb designates TRBD1, a call that cannot be tested without DNA. This CDR3 is 18 amino acids long. CDR1 and CDR2 from the germline V gene are MGHRA and YSYEKL. CDR3 in amino acids: CASSQSALREGARDTQYF.

This chain connects TRBV18 to TRBJ2-3; the TCRdb D gene call, TRBD1, has no DNA to confirm it. Germline CDR1 reads KGHSH; CDR2 reads LQKENI. This CDR3 contains 15 residues. CDR3 residues: CASSSDRVKRDTQYF.

The chain links TRBV5-5 to TRBJ2-3; TCRdb's D call of TRBD2 is untestable without DNA. This CDR3 is 13 amino acids long. Germline V gene lookup returns CDR1 SGHKS and CDR2 YYEKEE (reference sequence). CDR3 loop: CASRRRETDTQYF.

This chain uses TRBV28 with TRBJ2-2; TCRdb selects TRBD1, and the lack of DNA leaves this call unchecked. This CDR3 is 14 amino acids long. Per the germline V gene, CDR1 is MDHEN and CDR2 is SYDVKM. CDR3 region: CASSLSPADGELFF. Filled out from reference TRBV28 and TRBJ2-2, the complete variable domain reads DVKVTQSSRYLVKRTGEKVFLECVQDMDHENMFWYRQDPGLGLRLIYFSYDVKMKEKGDIPEGYSVSREKKERFSLILESASTNQTSMYLCASSLSPADGELFFGEGSRLTVL.

J is TRBJ2-2 and V is TRBV12-3 or TRBV12-4. This CDR3 spans 14 amino acids. CDR3 sequence: CASRSWGNTGELFF.

The rearrangement links TRBV28 to TRBJ2-3; without DNA, the TCRdb call of TRBD1 cannot be checked. Germline V gene sequence: CDR1 MDHEN, CDR2 SYDVKM. This CDR3 is 17 amino acids long. The CDR3: CASSPLLGRAGGRAQYF.